This record looks at one TCR beta chain sequence and its context. This sample is drawn from a study of shared clonotypes between healthy human individuals. The repertoire was sequenced with immunoSEQ multiplex PCR; TCRdb's copy has only in-frame clones and lacks some. There are over a million clones in the sample; around 78% occur only once, and roughly 0.57% lies in the top ten. V lost 3 bases and J 10 bases, leaving 11 bases between the germline ends. Germline CDR1 is SGDLS and CDR2 is YYNGEE. CDR3 length equals 12 residues. This TCR came from a young man in good health. Some clones in this sample may be carry-over from other donors' samples. The chain is built from TRBV9 and TRBJ2-1; possible D gene TRBD2, 6 bases. The material sequenced was memory CD4+ T cells from PBMCs. The sample's subset: CD45RA-negative fraction. CDR3 protein: CASSAREVEQFF. CDR3 DNA: TGTGCCAGCAGCGCCAGGGAGGTAGAGCAGTTCTTC.